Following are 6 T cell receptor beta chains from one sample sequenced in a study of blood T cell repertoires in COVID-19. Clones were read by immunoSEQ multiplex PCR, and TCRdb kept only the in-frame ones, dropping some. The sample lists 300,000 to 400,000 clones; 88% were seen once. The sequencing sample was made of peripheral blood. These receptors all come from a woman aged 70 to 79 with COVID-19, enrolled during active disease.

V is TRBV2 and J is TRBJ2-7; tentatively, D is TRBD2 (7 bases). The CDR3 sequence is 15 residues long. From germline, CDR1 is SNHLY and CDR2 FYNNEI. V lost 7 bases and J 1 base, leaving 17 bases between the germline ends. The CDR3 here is CASTLGRGPSYEQYF. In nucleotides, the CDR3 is TGTGCCAGCACCCTTGGGCGGGGGCCGTCCTACGAGCAGTACTTC.

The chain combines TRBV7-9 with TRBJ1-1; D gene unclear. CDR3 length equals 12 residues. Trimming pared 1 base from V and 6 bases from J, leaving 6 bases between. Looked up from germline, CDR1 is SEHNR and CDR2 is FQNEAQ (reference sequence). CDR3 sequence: CASSLGVSEAFF. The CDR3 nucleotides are TGTGCCAGCAGCTTAGGAGTATCTGAAGCTTTCTTT.

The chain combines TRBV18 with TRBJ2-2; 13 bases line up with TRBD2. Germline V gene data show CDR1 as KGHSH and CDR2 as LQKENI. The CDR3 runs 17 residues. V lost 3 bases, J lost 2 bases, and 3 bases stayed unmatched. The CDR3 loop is CASSPTSGGINTGELFF. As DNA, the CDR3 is TGTGCCAGCTCACCGACTAGCGGGGGGATCAACACCGGGGAGCTGTTTTTT.

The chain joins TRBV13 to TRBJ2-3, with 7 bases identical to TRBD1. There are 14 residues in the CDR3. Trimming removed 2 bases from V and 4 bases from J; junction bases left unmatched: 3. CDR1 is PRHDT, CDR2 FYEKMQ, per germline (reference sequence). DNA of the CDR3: TGTGCCAGCAGCTTATCGACAGGGTCAGATACGCAGTATTTT. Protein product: CASSLSTGSDTQYF.

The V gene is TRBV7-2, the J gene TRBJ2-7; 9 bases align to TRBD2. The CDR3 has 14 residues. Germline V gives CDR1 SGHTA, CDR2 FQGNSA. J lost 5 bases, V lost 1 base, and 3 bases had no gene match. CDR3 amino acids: CASSLGTSANEQYF. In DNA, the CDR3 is TGTGCCAGCAGCTTAGGGACTAGCGCAAACGAGCAGTACTTC.

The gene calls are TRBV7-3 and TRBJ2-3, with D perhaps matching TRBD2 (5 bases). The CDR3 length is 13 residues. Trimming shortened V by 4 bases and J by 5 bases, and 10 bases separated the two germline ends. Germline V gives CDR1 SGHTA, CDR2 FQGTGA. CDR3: CASSSRSGDTQYF. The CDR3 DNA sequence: TGTGCCAGCAGCTCTAGAAGCGGAGATACGCAGTATTTT.